This TCR beta chain was sequenced during a study of T cells in Graves' hyperthyroidism and ophthalmopathy. In the study overall: Blood was drawn when the patient was first diagnosed and still untreated.

Germline V gives CDR1 MNHEY, CDR2 SVGEGT. This CDR3 contains 15 residues. J lost 5 bases, V lost 2 bases, and 5 bases had no gene match. Among ophthalmopathy patients, the Clinical Activity Score reached at least 3, the NOSPECS grade reached at least 4, and duration remained under 3 months. This clonotype has just a few counts. TCR beta CDR3 sequences were amplified from RNA transcripts. HTBI primers were used for first-round RT-PCR of the TCR CDR3. Using its own MiXCR run on the multiplex PCR reads, TCRdb lists one record per CDR3 protein. The sample consists of about 640,000 distinct CDR3 sequences, about a fifth of them appearing once.

This receptor was identified in a man aged 30-40 years with Graves' ophthalmopathy. The chain joins TRBV6-2 or TRBV6-3 to TRBJ1-1; 10 bases match TRBD1. The sequenced sample consisted of blood. This CDR3 is CASSYDRGRGTEAFF. CDR3 bases: TGTGCCAGCAGTTACGACAGGGGGCGAGGTACTGAAGCTTTCTTT.